These 4 T cell receptor beta chains were all obtained from the same sample, sequenced in a study of blood T cells in healthy people across ages. For the second PCR, which ran for 7 to 11 cycles, a sample-barcoded 5' primer and a J-beta primer mix were used. One entry per CDR3 protein results from TCRdb running MiXCR on the 5' RACE reads. The data contain roughly 2 million distinct CDR3 sequences, around 50% of them seen just once; the ten biggest clones take up around 2.1%. The sample comprised blood. These receptors were collected from a woman in her thirties or forties in good health.

The CDR3 protein is CASSFRADSSYEQYF. CDR3 coding DNA: TGTGCCAGCAGCTTTCGAGCGGACAGCTCCTACGAGCAGTACTTC. This chain connects TRBV7-2 to TRBJ2-7; possibly TRBD1 for D (6 bases). Germline V CDR1 and CDR2: SGHTA, FQGNSA. This CDR3 spans 15 amino acids. V dropped 3 bases and J dropped 0 bases, with 12 bases sitting between them.

V usage is TRBV5-6 and J usage is TRBJ1-2; no firm D call. V lost 0 bases and J 7 bases, leaving 13 bases between the germline ends. The CDR3 runs to 14 residues. Germline CDR1 reads SGHDT; CDR2 reads YYEEEE. The CDR3 spells CASSLDKGTGGYTF. CDR3 DNA sequence: TGTGCCAGCAGCTTGGATAAGGGTACCGGTGGCTACACCTTC.

This clonotype was observed a handful of times. This rearrangement joins TRBV25-1 to TRBJ2-7; D possibly corresponds to TRBD1 (5 bases). The V gene lost 0 bases and the J gene lost 7 bases, with 10 bases spanning the gap. This CDR3 has 13 residues. CDR1 MGHDK and CDR2 SYGVNS come from the germline V gene. This CDR3 is CASSEYLDNEQYF. The CDR3 region has the DNA TGTGCCAGCAGTGAATATCTGGACAATGAGCAGTACTTC.

The chain has TRBV5-6 and TRBJ1-5; tentative D call: TRBD1 (5 bases). V was pared by 0 bases and J by 4 bases, with 11 bases between. This CDR3 comprises 15 residues. Germline loops: CDR1 SGHDT, CDR2 YYEEEE. For the CDR3, the DNA is TGTGCCAGCAGCTTGGACGGGGACGGAAATCAGCCCCAGCATTTT. Residues: CASSLDGDGNQPQHF.